This TCR beta chain is from a study of response to subunit inactivated influenza vaccine. Study-wide results and limits: The authors put forward the suggestion that each seasonal influenza vaccination may bring in only a limited number of new T cells.

A word on this clonotype: Its antigen remains unidentified.

Using its own MiXCR run on the RT-PCR reads, TCRdb lists one record per CDR3 protein. The sample yields about 310,000 distinct CDR3 sequences, roughly 22% seen once. The sample in question was PBMCs from blood, obtained less than 22 months after vaccination. The origin of this receptor is a man aged 50-75 years who received an inactivated influenza vaccine.

DNA of the CDR3: TGTGCCAGCAGCCTGGGACAGATCGGAAACACCATATATTTT. Translated, it gives CASSLGQIGNTIYF. The chain links TRBV7-9 to TRBJ1-3; TRBD1 matches at 7 bases. V lost 5 bases, J lost 4 bases, and 5 bases stayed unmatched. Germline V CDR1 and CDR2: SEHNR, FQNEAQ (reference sequence). The CDR3 contains 14 residues.